This TCR beta chain was recorded in a study of T cells in severe cutaneous drug reactions. Bulk and single-cell libraries used iRepertoire multiplex PCR with TCR subtype-specific primers. Roughly 85-550 ng of RNA per sample was bulk library input. TCRdb reprocessed the multiplex PCR reads and stores each CDR3 protein as one record, lacking DNA. The sample holds around 20,000 distinct CDR3 sequences. Germline lookup yields CDR1 MNHEY and CDR2 SVGAGI. This CDR3 region has 11 residues. This clonotype is identified as medium-sized from frequency. The patients sequenced had a carbamazepine-induced Stevens-Johnson syndrome or toxic epidermal necrolysis reaction. Five Han Chinese and six or seven European CBZ-SJS/TEN patients gave blood repertoires.

The sequence was collected from a human donor with toxic epidermal necrolysis, a severe cutaneous drug reaction. The chain is built from TRBV6-5 and TRBJ2-7. The specimen was PBMCs. CDR3: CASTNGNEQYF.